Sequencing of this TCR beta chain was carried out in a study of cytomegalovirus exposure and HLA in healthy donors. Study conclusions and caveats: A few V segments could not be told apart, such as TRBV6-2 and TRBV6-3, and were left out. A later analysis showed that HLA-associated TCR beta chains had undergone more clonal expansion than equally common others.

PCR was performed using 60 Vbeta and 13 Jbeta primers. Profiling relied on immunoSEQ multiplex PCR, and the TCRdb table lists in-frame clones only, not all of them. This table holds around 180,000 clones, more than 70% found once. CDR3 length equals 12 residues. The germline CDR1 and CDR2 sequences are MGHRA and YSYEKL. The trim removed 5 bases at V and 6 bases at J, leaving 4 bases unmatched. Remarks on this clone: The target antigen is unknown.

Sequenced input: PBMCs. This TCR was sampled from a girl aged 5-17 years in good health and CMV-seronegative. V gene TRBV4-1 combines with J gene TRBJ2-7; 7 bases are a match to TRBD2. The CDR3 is CASSGTSAEQYF. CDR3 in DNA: TGCGCCAGCAGCGGTACTAGCGCCGAGCAGTACTTC.